This T cell receptor (beta chain) was recovered during a study of shared clonotypes between healthy human individuals. On the study more broadly: Per donor, CD8 memory used one plate, CD8 naive used two, CD4 memory used three and CD4 naive used three.

Study conclusions and caveats: A small donor pool kept down the genetic and exposure-history diversity that was represented.

Produced via immunoSEQ multiplex PCR; TCRdb's table is partial and in-frame only. Here the sample spans 550,000 to 850,000 clones, about 74% being singletons. V was clipped by 6 bases and J by 9 bases, with 11 bases between them. The CDR3 spans 10 residues. Germline V gives CDR1 SQVTM, CDR2 ANQGSEA. Regarding this clone: Its specificity is not known.

Source material: memory CD4+ T cells sorted from blood. Subset of the sample: CD45RA-negative fraction. The sequence came from a woman aged 25 to 39 in good health. The V and J genes are TRBV29-1 and TRBJ2-5; tentatively, D is TRBD2 (6 bases). The CDR3 reads CSVGGLAQYF. In DNA form, the CDR3 reads TGCAGCGTGGGGGGATTGGCCCAGTACTTC.